The 12 T cell receptor beta chains below were found in one sample sequenced in a study of identical twins. TCRdb reprocessed the 5' RACE reads via MiXCR and lists one record per CDR3 protein. The data hold 1,800,000 or so distinct CDR3 sequences, with about 32% observed a single time. Sequenced material: cord blood. These receptors were obtained from a newborn girl in good health.

This clonotype was seen a handful of times. The rearrangement joins TRBV20-1 to TRBJ1-2; TRBD1 matches at 7 bases. CDR3 length: 12 residues. Trimming took 5 bases from V and 8 from J; bases not matched to a gene: 8. Looked up from germline, CDR1 is DFQATT and CDR2 is SNEGSKA (reference sequence). The CDR3 bases are TGCAGTGCTGGCAGGGGGGCATACGGCTACACCTTC. Protein product: CSAGRGAYGYTF.

The J gene is TRBJ2-7, the V gene TRBV24-1, with 11 bases aligning to TRBD1. Looked up from germline, CDR1 is KGHDR and CDR2 is SFDVKD. The CDR3 sequence is 17 residues long. After removal of 1 base from V and 3 bases from J, the junction contained 7 bases not matched to a gene. In nucleotides, the CDR3 is TGTGCCACCAGTGATTTAACAGAGGGACAGGGGGACTACGAGCAGTACTTC. Its protein is CATSDLTEGQGDYEQYF.

This clonotype was detected only a few times. The genes are TRBV20-1 and TRBJ2-4, with D tentatively TRBD1 or TRBD2 (5 bases each). Trimming cost V 5 bases and J 3 bases, with 14 bases left between them. The CDR3 totals 14 residues. Germline CDR1 DFQATT, CDR2 SNEGSKA (reference sequence). The CDR3: CSAPPGTGKNIQYF. The DNA of the CDR3 is TGCAGTGCTCCCCCGGGAACAGGCAAAAACATTCAGTACTTC.

The chain couples TRBV6-6 to TRBJ2-7; D gene ambiguous. Germline lookup yields CDR1 MNHNY and CDR2 SVGAGI (reference sequence). The CDR3 length is 12 residues. V gave up 0 bases and J gave up 4 bases, with 4 bases separating them. The CDR3 is CASSYSQYEQYF. CDR3 DNA: TGTGCCAGCAGTTACTCCCAATACGAGCAGTACTTC.

This clonotype has just a few counts. The chain uses TRBV7-8 and TRBJ2-3, with 14 bases that match TRBD2. Germline loops: CDR1 SGHVS, CDR2 FQNEAQ. V was clipped by 5 bases and J by 8 bases; unmatched bases: 9. The CDR3 length is 16 residues. This CDR3 is CASSLWTSGGKGTQYF. The CDR3 nucleotides are TGTGCCAGCAGCCTTTGGACTAGCGGGGGGAAGGGTACGCAGTATTTT. Full variable domain (rest looked up from reference TRBV7-8 and TRBJ2-3): GAGVSQSPRYKVAKRGQDVALRCDPISGHVSLFWYQQALGQGPEFLTYFQNEAQLDKSGLPSDRFFAERPEGSVSTLKIQRTQQEDSAVYLCASSLWTSGGKGTQYFGPGTRLTVL.

In its sample, this clonotype was seen a few times. J is TRBJ2-1 and V is TRBV12-3 or TRBV12-4, with TRBD2 identical over 11 bases. V dropped 7 bases and J dropped 4; count of bases not matched to a gene: 9. This CDR3 spans 16 amino acids. CDR3 sequence: CASTIYLAGGYNEQFF. Written as DNA, the CDR3 is TGTGCCAGCACCATCTACCTAGCGGGGGGTTACAATGAGCAGTTCTTC.

J is TRBJ2-1 and V is TRBV21-1; the table assigns TRBD1, which was not confirmed against the DNA. TRBV21-1 is described as a pseudogene. CDR3 length equals 13 residues. For the CDR3, the DNA is TGTGCCAGCAGCAAGACAGATTACAATGAGCAGTTCTTC. Encoded protein: CASSKTDYNEQFF.

The chain links TRBV2 to TRBJ2-3; D not resolved. Trimming left V 4 bases short and J 4 bases short, with 9 bases between. The length of the CDR3 is 13 residues. The germline CDR1 and CDR2 sequences are SNHLY and FYNNEI. The CDR3, as DNA: TGTGCCAGCAGTGGAGTCTCCTCAGATACGCAGTATTTT. Its protein product is CASSGVSSDTQYF.

The V call is TRBV5-1, the J call TRBJ1-4; 8 nucleotides match TRBD1. This CDR3 has 16 residues. CDR1 and CDR2 from the germline V gene are SGHRS and YFSETQ. Trimming removed 0 bases from V and 8 bases from J; junction bases left unmatched: 9. The CDR3 bases are TGCGCCAGCAGCTTGGAATACAGGGGGGCTGGAGAAAAACTGTTTTTT. Its protein is CASSLEYRGAGEKLFF. Complete variable domain (other parts from reference TRBV5-1 and TRBJ1-4): KAGVTQTPRYLIKTRGQQVTLSCSPISGHRSVSWYQQTPGQGLQFLFEYFSETQRNKGNFPGRFSGRQFSNSRSEMNVSTLELGDSALYLCASSLEYRGAGEKLFFGSGTQLSVL.

The rearrangement links TRBV5-1 to TRBJ2-7; TRBD2 aligns across 8 bases. This CDR3 is 13 amino acids long. V was pared by 4 bases and J by 10 bases, with 10 bases of the junction left unmatched. The germline gives CDR1 SGHRS, CDR2 YFSETQ. CDR3 coding DNA: TGCGCCAGCAGCGACCAGGAAGCGGGAGCTCAGTACTTC. This sequence encodes CASSDQEAGAQYF.

This clonotype was seen ten or more times. The chain recombines TRBV10-3 with TRBJ2-1, with 12 bases lining up with TRBD2. The V gene's germline CDR1 is ENHRY and CDR2 SYGVKD. The CDR3 covers 16 residues. The ends lost 5 bases at V and 7 bases at J; junction bases unmatched: 9. CDR3 nucleotides: TGTGCCATCAGTCGGGGGCGACTAGCGGGAGAAAATGAGCAGTTCTTC. It encodes CAISRGRLAGENEQFF.

This clonotype has just one count. This CDR3 is CASSEVWGGTDTQYF. CDR3 sequence (DNA): TGTGCCAGCAGCGAAGTCTGGGGGGGCACAGATACGCAGTATTTT. J is TRBJ2-3 and V is TRBV7-2, with D possibly matching TRBD2 (6 bases). V was cut by 5 bases and J by 1 base, with 13 bases left in between. The CDR3 is 15 amino acids. The germline CDR1 and CDR2 sequences are SGHTA and FQGNSA.